The sequence of this TCR beta chain was determined in a study of T cell responses to AZD1222 COVID-19 vaccine. Study-wide results and caveats: The study found vaccine-associated CD4 TCRs spanning spike, dominant at 160-218 and 743-854.

In regard to this clone: As yet, its antigen is unknown.

The assay was immunoSEQ multiplex PCR, and TCRdb's table has in-frame clones only and misses some. Of some 130,000 clones listed, around 87% are singletons. The TCR was taken from an adult who received the AZD1222 COVID-19 vaccine. The sequences come from peripheral blood, collected 28 days after the second AZD1222 dose.

Here the CDR3 reads CASSQDRRGGFDEQFF. The CDR3, as DNA: TGTGCCAGCAGCCAGGACCGGCGGGGGGGCTTTGATGAGCAGTTCTTC. The V gene is TRBV4-2, the J gene TRBJ2-1; 9 bases agree with TRBD2. The germline gives CDR1 LGHNA, CDR2 YNFKEQ. J was trimmed by 8 bases and V by 3 bases; bases with no gene match: 11. This CDR3 has 16 amino acids.